This TCR beta chain was sequenced during a study of shared clonotypes between healthy human individuals. Produced via immunoSEQ multiplex PCR; TCRdb's table is partial and in-frame only. The repertoire holds 2 million to 2.5 million clones, about 93% seen once, with 1.7% in the top ten. Positive CCR7 selection of CD45RO-negative cells yielded the naive CD8 cells, and terminally differentiated effector memory CD45RA+ cells were excluded. This CDR3 region has 14 residues. V lost 5 bases, J lost 5 bases, and 9 bases stayed unmatched. CDR1 LNHDA and CDR2 SQIVND come from the germline V gene (reference sequence).

The origin of this receptor is a man between 18 and 35 years old in good health. Some clones in this sample may be carry-over from other donors' samples. Material for sequencing was naive CD8+ T cells from PBMCs. This chain joins TRBV19 and TRBJ2-7; 7 bases agree with TRBD2. This CDR3 reads CASSEAGAVDEQYF. The CDR3 region has the DNA TGTGCCAGTAGTGAGGCGGGAGCGGTCGACGAGCAGTACTTC.